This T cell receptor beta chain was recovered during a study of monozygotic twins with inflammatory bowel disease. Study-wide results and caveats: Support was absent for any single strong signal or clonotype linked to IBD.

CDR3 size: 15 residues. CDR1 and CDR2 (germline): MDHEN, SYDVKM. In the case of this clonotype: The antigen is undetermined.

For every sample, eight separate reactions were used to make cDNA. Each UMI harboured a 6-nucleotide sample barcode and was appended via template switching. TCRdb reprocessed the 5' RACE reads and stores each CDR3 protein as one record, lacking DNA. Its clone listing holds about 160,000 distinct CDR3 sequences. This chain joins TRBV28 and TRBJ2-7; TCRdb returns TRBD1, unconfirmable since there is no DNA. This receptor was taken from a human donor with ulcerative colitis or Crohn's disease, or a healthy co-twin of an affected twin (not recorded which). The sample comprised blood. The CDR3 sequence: CATSPLGQATYEQYF.